This is a list of T cell receptor beta chains from one sample in a study of beta chain features in type 1 diabetes. TCRdb keeps only in-frame clones here, not all; method: immunoSEQ multiplex PCR. The table records around 70,000 clones, just under 50% of them present only once. Sample: central memory CD4+ T cells from blood. The receptors were sampled from a man younger than 40 with type 1 diabetes. Each CDR3 is given with its conserved first and last residue. A D gene is named only where the DNA matches it firmly. Size is omitted from some rows. Given values are once, few, many or a class for expanded clones.

CASSLALPETQYF,TGTGCCAGCAGCTTAGCCCTTCCTGAGACCCAGTACTTC,.,.,TRBJ2-5,TRBV7-9
CASSPQLGGKYNEQFF,TGTGCCAGCAGCCCCCAGTTGGGCGGGAAGTACAATGAGCAGTTCTTC,.,few,TRBJ2-1,TRBV5-8
CASSTPDSNEKLFF,TGTGCCAGCAGCACCCCGGACAGTAATGAAAAACTGTTTTTT,.,.,TRBJ1-4,TRBV7-9
CASRTGTYEQYF,TGTGCCAGCAGAACCGGGACCTACGAGCAGTACTTC,.,.,TRBJ2-7,TRBV6-5
CASSLAGTGVYEQYF,TGTGCCAGCAGCTTGGCCGGGACAGGGGTCTACGAGCAGTACTTC,TRBD1,once,TRBJ2-7,TRBV5-4
CASSHSDRGAGANVLTF,TGTGCCAGCAGCCATAGCGACAGGGGAGCTGGGGCCAACGTCCTGACTTTC,TRBD1,few,TRBJ2-6,TRBV7-2
CASSSLRTGGQETQYF,TGCGCCAGCAGCTCCCTACGGACAGGGGGCCAAGAGACCCAGTACTTC,TRBD1,few,TRBJ2-5,TRBV5-1
CASSLEGSSTDTQYF,TGTGCCAGCAGCTTAGAAGGGAGTAGCACAGATACGCAGTATTTT,.,.,TRBJ2-3,TRBV11-2
CASMGSRGPITEAFF,TGTGCCAGTATGGGGTCCAGGGGACCTATCACTGAAGCTTTCTTT,.,once,TRBJ1-1,TRBV19
CASSYSGGKGSYEQYF,TGTGCCAGCAGTTACTCGGGGGGGAAGGGTTCCTACGAGCAGTACTTC,TRBD2,once,TRBJ2-7,TRBV6-5
CASSPGQENYGYTF,TGTGCCAGCTCGCCCGGACAGGAGAACTATGGCTACACCTTC,TRBD1,.,TRBJ1-2,TRBV18
CASSLWGGETQYF,TGTGCCAGCAGTTTATGGGGGGGGGAGACCCAGTACTTC,TRBD2,.,TRBJ2-5,TRBV27
CASSSVNYRDTGELFF,TGTGCCAGCAGCTCCGTCAACTATCGGGACACCGGGGAGCTGTTTTTT,.,.,TRBJ2-2,TRBV7-9
CASSESLQETQYF,TGCGCCAGCAGTGAGTCCCTACAAGAGACCCAGTACTTC,.,.,TRBJ2-5,TRBV10-1
CAWTTGAPGELFF,TGTGCCTGGACCACAGGGGCCCCCGGGGAGCTGTTTTTT,TRBD1,.,TRBJ2-2,TRBV30
CASSRGQDYGYTF,TGTGCCAGCAGTCGAGGACAGGACTATGGCTACACCTTC,TRBD1,.,TRBJ1-2,TRBV28
CAIRDVGQGAEQYF,TGTGCCATCAGGGACGTCGGACAGGGGGCCGAGCAGTACTTC,TRBD1,few,TRBJ2-7,TRBV10-3
CASSWDTEAFF,TGTGCCAGCAGCTGGGACACCGAAGCTTTCTTT,.,.,TRBJ1-1,TRBV5-6
CASRTRANTEAFF,TGTGCCAGCAGGACGAGGGCGAACACTGAAGCTTTCTTT,.,.,TRBJ1-1,TRBV27
CASSFLEYEQYF,TGTGCCAGCAGCTTTTTAGAGTACGAGCAGTACTTC,.,.,TRBJ2-7,TRBV7-9
CASSPRDRPGNSNEQFF,TGTGCCAGCAGCCCACGCGACAGGCCTGGCAATTCGAATGAGCAGTTCTTC,.,.,TRBJ2-1,TRBV7-6
CASSFGSGELFF,TGTGCCAGCAGCTTCGGGAGCGGGGAGCTGTTTTTT,.,.,TRBJ2-2,TRBV5-6
CASSLWRGWGSNQPQHF,TGTGCCAGCAGTTTATGGCGGGGGTGGGGCAGCAATCAGCCCCAGCATTTT,.,.,TRBJ1-5,TRBV28
CASSLRAGDIETQYF,TGCGCCAGCAGCTTGAGAGCGGGAGATATCGAGACCCAGTACTTC,TRBD2,.,TRBJ2-5,TRBV5-1
CASSQGGETQYF,TGTGCCAGCAGTCAGGGCGGTGAGACCCAGTACTTC,.,.,TRBJ2-5,TRBV2
CSVQRLAGSTDTQYF,TGCAGCGTCCAAAGACTAGCGGGGAGCACAGATACGCAGTATTTT,TRBD2,.,TRBJ2-3,TRBV29-1
CSVETGYTGYTF,TGCAGCGTTGAAACAGGGTATACCGGCTACACCTTC,.,few,TRBJ1-2,TRBV29-1
CASTPTGTSGSQYNEQFF,TGTGCCAGCACCCCGACCGGGACTAGCGGGAGTCAATACAATGAGCAGTTCTTC,TRBD2,.,TRBJ2-1,TRBV2
CASSLAASQETQYF,TGTGCCAGCAGCTTAGCGGCTAGCCAAGAGACCCAGTACTTC,.,.,TRBJ2-5,TRBV7-9
CASSLDGDRRRGGYNSPLHF,TGTGCCAGCAGCTTAGACGGGGACAGGCGAAGAGGGGGCTATAATTCACCCCTCCACTTT,TRBD1,few,TRBJ1-6,TRBV11-2
CASSLGGGANYGYTF,TGTGCCAGCAGCTTGGGCGGGGGGGCAAACTATGGCTACACCTTC,.,few,TRBJ1-2,TRBV5-4
CASSTVLRETQYF,TGTGCCAGCAGCACCGTATTGAGGGAGACCCAGTACTTC,.,few,TRBJ2-5,TRBV7-2
CASSQRGSYNSPLHF,TGTGCCAGCAGCCAACGGGGATCCTATAATTCACCCCTCCACTTT,.,.,TRBJ1-6,TRBV4-2
CASSAPGQVIYEQYF,TGTGCCAGTAGTGCGCCGGGACAGGTCATCTACGAGCAGTACTTC,TRBD1,.,TRBJ2-7,TRBV19
CASSIDWTSGSVGQFF,TGTGCCAGTAGTATAGATTGGACTAGCGGGAGTGTAGGGCAGTTCTTC,TRBD2,.,TRBJ2-1,TRBV19
CASSRDISGNTIYF,TGTGCCAGCAGTCGGGACATCTCTGGAAACACCATATATTTT,.,few,TRBJ1-3,TRBV2